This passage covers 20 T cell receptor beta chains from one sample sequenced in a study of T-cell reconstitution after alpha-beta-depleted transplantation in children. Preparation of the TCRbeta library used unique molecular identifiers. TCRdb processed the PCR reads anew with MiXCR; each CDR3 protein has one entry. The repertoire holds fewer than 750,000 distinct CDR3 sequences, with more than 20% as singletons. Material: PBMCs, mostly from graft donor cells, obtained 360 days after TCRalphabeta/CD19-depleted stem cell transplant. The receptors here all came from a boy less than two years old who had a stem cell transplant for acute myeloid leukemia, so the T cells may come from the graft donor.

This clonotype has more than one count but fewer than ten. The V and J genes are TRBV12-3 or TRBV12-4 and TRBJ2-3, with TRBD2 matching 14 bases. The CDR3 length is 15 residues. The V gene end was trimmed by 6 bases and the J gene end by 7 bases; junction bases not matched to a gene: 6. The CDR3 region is CASSRGLAGGYTQYF. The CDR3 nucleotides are TGTGCCAGCAGCCGAGGACTAGCGGGGGGTTATACGCAGTATTTT.

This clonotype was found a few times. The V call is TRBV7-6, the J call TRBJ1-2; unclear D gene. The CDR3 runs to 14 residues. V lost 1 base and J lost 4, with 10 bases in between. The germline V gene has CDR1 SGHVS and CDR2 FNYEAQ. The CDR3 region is CASSLGGLFYGYTF. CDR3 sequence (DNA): TGTGCCAGCAGCTTAGGTGGCCTGTTCTATGGCTACACCTTC.

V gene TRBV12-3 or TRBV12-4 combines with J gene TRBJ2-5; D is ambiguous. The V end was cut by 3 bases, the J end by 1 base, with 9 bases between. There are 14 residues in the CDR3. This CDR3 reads CASSLNMPQETQYF. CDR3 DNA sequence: TGTGCCAGCAGTTTGAACATGCCCCAAGAGACCCAGTACTTC.

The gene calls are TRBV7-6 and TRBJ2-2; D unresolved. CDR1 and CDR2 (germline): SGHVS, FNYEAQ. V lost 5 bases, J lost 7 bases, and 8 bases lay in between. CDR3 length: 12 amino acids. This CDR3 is CASSRIYGELFF. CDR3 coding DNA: TGTGCCAGCAGCAGGATTTACGGGGAGCTGTTTTTT.

Here the CDR3 DNA reads TGCAGTGCTACGTCCAGACAGAACACTGAAGCTTTCTTT. Residues: CSATSRQNTEAFF. The V call is TRBV20-1, the J call TRBJ1-1; no reliable D call. Germline V gene sequence: CDR1 DFQATT, CDR2 SNEGSKA (reference sequence). V was pared by 4 bases and J by 1 base, with 10 bases between. The CDR3 runs to 13 residues.

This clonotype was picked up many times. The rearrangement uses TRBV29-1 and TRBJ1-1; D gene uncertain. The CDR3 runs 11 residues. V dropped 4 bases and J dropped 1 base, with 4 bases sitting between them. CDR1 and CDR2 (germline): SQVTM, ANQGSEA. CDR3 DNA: TGCAGCGTTGTGCAGAACACTGAAGCTTTCTTT. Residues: CSVVQNTEAFF.

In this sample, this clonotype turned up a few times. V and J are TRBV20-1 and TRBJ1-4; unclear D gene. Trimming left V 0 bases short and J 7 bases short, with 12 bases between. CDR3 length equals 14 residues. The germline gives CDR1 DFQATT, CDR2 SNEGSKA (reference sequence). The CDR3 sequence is CSARDSVGVEKLFF. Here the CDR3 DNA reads TGCAGTGCTAGAGATAGTGTTGGAGTTGAAAAACTGTTTTTT.

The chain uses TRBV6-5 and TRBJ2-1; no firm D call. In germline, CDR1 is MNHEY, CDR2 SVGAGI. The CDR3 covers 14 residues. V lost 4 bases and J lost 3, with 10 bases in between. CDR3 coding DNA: TGTGCCAGCAGTTGGGTCGACAACTACAATGAGCAGTTCTTC. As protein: CASSWVDNYNEQFF.

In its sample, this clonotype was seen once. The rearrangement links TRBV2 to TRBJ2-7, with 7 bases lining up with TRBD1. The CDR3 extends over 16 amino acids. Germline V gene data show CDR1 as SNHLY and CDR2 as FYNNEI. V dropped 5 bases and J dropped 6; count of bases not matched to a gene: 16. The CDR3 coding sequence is TGTGCCAGCAGTCCGTCTCTGACCGGGACAGCGGTCGAGCAGTACTTC. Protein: CASSPSLTGTAVEQYF. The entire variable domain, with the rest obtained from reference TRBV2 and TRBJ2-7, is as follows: EPEVTQTPSHQVTQMGQEVILRCVPISNHLYFYWYRQILGQKVEFLVSFYNNEISEKSEIFDDQFSVERPDGSNFTLKIRSTKLEDSAMYFCASSPSLTGTAVEQYFGPGTRLTVT.

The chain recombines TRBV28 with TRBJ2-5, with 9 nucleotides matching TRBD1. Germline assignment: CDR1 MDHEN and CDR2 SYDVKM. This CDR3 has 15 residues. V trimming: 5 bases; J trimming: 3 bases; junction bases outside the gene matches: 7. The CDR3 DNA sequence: TGTGCCAGCAGTGGGGCCGGGACAGGGAAAGAGACCCAGTACTTC. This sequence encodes CASSGAGTGKETQYF.

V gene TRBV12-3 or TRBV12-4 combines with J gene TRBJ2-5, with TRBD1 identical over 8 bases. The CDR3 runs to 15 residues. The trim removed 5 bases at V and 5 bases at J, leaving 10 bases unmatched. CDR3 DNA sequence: TGTGCCAGCAGTACCGGACAGGGAGTCCATGAGACCCAGTACTTC. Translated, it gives CASSTGQGVHETQYF.

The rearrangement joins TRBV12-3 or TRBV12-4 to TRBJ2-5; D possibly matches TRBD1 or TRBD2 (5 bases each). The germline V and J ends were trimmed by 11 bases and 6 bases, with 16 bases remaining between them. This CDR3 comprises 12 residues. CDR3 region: CAPRGMTKTQYF. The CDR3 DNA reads TGTGCCCCCCGGGGCATGACGAAGACCCAGTACTTC.

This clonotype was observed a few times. DNA for the CDR3: TGTGCCAGCAGTCATGCTCGGGGGGCCCAAACCTACGAGCAGTACTTC. It yields the protein CASSHARGAQTYEQYF. V and J are TRBV6-1 and TRBJ2-7; D is possibly TRBD2 (7 bases). Germline CDR1 reads MNHNS; CDR2 reads SASEGT. This CDR3 comprises 16 residues. V lost 5 bases and J 2 bases, leaving 19 bases between the germline ends.

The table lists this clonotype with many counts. CDR3 DNA: TGTGCCAGCAGGGGACTACCTCTTTACGAGCAGTACGTC. Translating gives CASRGLPLYEQYV. The rearrangement joins TRBV28 to TRBJ2-7; TRBD2 agrees at 7 bases. This CDR3 spans 13 amino acids. Looked up from germline, CDR1 is MDHEN and CDR2 is SYDVKM. Trimming removed 6 bases from V and 4 bases from J; junction bases left unmatched: 6.

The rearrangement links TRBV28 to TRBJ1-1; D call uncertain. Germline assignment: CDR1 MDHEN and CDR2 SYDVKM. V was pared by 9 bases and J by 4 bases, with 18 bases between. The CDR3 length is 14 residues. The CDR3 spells CASGELRRSTEAFF. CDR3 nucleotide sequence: TGTGCCAGTGGGGAGCTCCGCCGAAGCACTGAAGCTTTCTTT.

This CDR3 reads CSAGEGKGETQYF. CDR3 in DNA: TGCAGTGCGGGAGAGGGCAAGGGAGAGACCCAGTACTTC. V and J are TRBV20-1 and TRBJ2-5, with a possible D match to TRBD2 (5 bases). Germline V gene sequence: CDR1 DFQATT, CDR2 SNEGSKA (reference sequence). This CDR3 region has 13 residues. The V end lost 6 bases, the J end lost 4 bases, and 15 bases lay between the germline ends.

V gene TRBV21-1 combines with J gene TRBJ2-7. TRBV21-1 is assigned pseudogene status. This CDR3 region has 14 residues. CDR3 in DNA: TGTGCCAGCAGCAAAAGCGCGCCTGACTACGAGCAGTACTTC. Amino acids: CASSKSAPDYEQYF.

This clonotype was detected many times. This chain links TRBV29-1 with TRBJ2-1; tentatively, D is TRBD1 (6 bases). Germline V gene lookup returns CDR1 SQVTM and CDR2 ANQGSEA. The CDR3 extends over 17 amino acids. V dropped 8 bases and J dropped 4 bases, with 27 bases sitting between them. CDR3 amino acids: CSTLAFTPGTNYNEQFF. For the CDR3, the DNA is TGCAGCACGTTGGCTTTCACCCCCGGGACAAATTACAATGAGCAGTTCTTC.

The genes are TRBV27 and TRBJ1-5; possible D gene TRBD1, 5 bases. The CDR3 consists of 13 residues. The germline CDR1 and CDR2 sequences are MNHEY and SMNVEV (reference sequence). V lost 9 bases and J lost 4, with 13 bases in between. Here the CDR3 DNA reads TGTGCCAGTGCTCCGGGGCTTAATCAGCCCCAGCATTTT. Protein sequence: CASAPGLNQPQHF.

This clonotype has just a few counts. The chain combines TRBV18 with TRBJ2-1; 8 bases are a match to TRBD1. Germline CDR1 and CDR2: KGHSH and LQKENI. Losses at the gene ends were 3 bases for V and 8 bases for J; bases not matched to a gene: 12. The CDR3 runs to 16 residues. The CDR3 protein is CASSPRDRSPSDEQFF. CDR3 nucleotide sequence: TGTGCCAGCTCACCTCGGGACAGGAGCCCTTCGGATGAGCAGTTCTTC. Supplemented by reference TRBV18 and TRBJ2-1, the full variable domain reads NAGVMQNPRHLVRRRGQEARLRCSPMKGHSHVYWYRQLPEEGLKFMVYLQKENIIDESGMPKERFSAEFPKEGPSILRIQQVVRGDSAAYFCASSPRDRSPSDEQFFGPGTRLTVL.